This T cell receptor (beta chain) is drawn from a study of T cells in Graves' hyperthyroidism and ophthalmopathy. Study-wide points: Most thyroid clonotypes expanded above 0.001 appeared in blood too.

These patients, aged 18 to 65, had recently diagnosed hyperthyroidism lasting under 2 months. The TCR beta CDR3 regions underwent amplification using RNA transcripts as the source. First-round RT-PCR of the TCR CDR3 relied on the HTBI primer set. TCRdb analysed the multiplex PCR reads with MiXCR anew, one entry per CDR3 protein. The sample records about 560,000 distinct CDR3 sequences, 16% being singletons. V lost 5 bases, J lost 2 bases, and 8 bases stayed unmatched. This CDR3 is 15 amino acids long. Germline loops: CDR1 SEHNR, CDR2 FQNEAQ (reference sequence). In its sample, this clonotype was seen many times. The antigen is not known.

The sequenced sample was blood. The J gene is TRBJ2-7, the V gene TRBV7-9, with 8 bases fitting TRBD1. This receptor was identified in a woman under 30 with Graves' hyperthyroidism. The CDR3 reads CASSPRDRPPYEQYF. The DNA for the CDR3 is TGTGCCAGCAGCCCCCGGGACAGGCCACCCTACGAGCAGTACTTC. Supplemented by reference TRBV7-9 and TRBJ2-7, the full variable domain reads DTGVSQNPRHKITKRGQNVTFRCDPISEHNRLYWYRQTLGQGPEFLTYFQNEAQLEKSRLLSDRFSAERPKGSFSTLEIQRTEQGDSAMYLCASSPRDRPPYEQYFGPGTRLTVT.